This TCR beta chain derives from a study of blood T cell repertoires in COVID-19. Study overall: The origin of the acute and convalescent COVID-19 samples was the United States, Italy and Spain. Sources were T cells, B-cell-depleted T cells, or PBMCs; the material itself was cDNA or gDNA.

In the study's own analysis: Using reference gene primer amplification, nucleated cell counts were estimated. Using immunoSEQ multiplex PCR, the repertoire was profiled, and TCRdb retains in-frame clones only, with some absent. D and trimming were read from the DNA, whereas the V and J calls and clone size are those reported in that table. The table records under 250,000 clones, more than 75% of them present only once. V lost 5 bases and J 6 bases, leaving 20 bases between the germline ends. This CDR3 contains 16 residues. The V gene's germline CDR1 is MDHEN and CDR2 SYDVKM. Enrolled during active infection, Seattle patients were then followed longitudinally.

Source material: peripheral blood. This chain joins TRBV28 and TRBJ1-5; a weak D match, TRBD1 (6 bases). The sequence came from a woman aged 80 or older with COVID-19, enrolled during active disease. The CDR3 sequence: CASSLGGAGGVQPQHF. CDR3 nucleotides: TGTGCCAGCAGTCTTGGGGGGGCTGGGGGCGTTCAGCCCCAGCATTTT.